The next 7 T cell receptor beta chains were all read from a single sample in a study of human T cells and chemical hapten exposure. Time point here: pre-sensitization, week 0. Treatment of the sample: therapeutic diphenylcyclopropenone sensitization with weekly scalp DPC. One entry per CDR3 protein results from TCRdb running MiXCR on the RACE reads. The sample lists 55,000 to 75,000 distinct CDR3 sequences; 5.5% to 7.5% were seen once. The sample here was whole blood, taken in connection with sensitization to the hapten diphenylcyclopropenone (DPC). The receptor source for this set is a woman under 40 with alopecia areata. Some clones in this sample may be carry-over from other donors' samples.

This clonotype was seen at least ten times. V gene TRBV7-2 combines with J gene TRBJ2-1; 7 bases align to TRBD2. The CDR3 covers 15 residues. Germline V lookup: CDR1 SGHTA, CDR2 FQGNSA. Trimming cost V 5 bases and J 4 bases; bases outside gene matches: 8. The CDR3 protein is CASSAGTTTYNEQFF. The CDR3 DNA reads TGTGCCAGCAGCGCCGGGACTACCACATACAATGAGCAGTTCTTC.

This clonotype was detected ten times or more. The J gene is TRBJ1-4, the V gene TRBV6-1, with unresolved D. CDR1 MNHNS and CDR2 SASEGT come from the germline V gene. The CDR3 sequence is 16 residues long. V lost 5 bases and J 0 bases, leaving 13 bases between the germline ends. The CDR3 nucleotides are TGTGCCAGCAGTCCCCTGGGGTCGGCAACTAATGAAAAACTGTTTTTT. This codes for CASSPLGSATNEKLFF.

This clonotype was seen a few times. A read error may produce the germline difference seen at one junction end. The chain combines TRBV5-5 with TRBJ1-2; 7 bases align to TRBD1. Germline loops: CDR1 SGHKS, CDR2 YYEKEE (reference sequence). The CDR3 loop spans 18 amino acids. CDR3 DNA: TGTGTCAGCAGCTGGGCCCCCCCGGGACAGACTACTAACTATGGCTACACCTTC. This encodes CVSSWAPPGQTTNYGYTF.

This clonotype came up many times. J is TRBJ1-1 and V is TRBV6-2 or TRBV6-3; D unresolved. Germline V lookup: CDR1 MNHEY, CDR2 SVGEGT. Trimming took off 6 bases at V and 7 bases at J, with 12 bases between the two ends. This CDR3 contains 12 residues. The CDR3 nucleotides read TGTGCCAGCAGCTCAGCCTTAAGTGAAGCTTTCTTT. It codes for CASSSALSEAFF.

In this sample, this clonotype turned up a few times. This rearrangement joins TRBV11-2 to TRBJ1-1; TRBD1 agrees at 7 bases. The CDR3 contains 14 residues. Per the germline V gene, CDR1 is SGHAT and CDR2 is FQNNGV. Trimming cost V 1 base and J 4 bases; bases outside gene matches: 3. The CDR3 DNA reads TGTGCCAGCAGCTTAGCAGGGGGTGTCACTGAAGCTTTCTTT. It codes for CASSLAGGVTEAFF.

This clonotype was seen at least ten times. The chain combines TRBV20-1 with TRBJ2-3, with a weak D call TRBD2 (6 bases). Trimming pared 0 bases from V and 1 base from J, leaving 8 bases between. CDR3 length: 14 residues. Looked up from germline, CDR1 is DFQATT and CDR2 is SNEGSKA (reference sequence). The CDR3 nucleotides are TGCAGTGCTAGAGACTGGGGGGGCACAGATACGCAGTATTTT. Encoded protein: CSARDWGGTDTQYF.

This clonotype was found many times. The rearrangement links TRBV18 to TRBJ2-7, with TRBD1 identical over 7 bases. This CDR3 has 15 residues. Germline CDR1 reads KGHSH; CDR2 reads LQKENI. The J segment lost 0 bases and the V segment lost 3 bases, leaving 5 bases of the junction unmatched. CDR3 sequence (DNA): TGTGCCAGCTCACCCGACAGGGATAGCTCCTACGAGCAGTACTTC. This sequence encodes CASSPDRDSSYEQYF.